This T cell receptor (beta chain) appears in the sequencing data of a study of cytomegalovirus exposure and HLA in healthy donors. Findings of the study overall: In a later analysis, V- and J-gene trimming of beta chains associated with a DCLRE1C missense variant, replicated independently. Analysis was performed later, and it showed HLA-associated TCR beta chains to be more clonally expanded than equally common others.

Primers for the PCR totalled 60 Vbeta and 13 Jbeta. Authors' data handling: An analysis performed later counted around 80 million unique TCR beta chains (roughly 11 million of them shared). Measured with immunoSEQ multiplex PCR; TCRdb has only the in-frame clones, and not every one. That table furnishes V, J and clone size, whereas the DNA furnished D and trimming. The data show 270,000 or so clones, 86% seen once. A note on this clone: The antigen remains undetermined. Other DNA variants within this sample encode the same CDR3.

When sampled, the donors appeared nominally healthy, though they likely had unrecorded immune exposures. The CDR3 totals 15 residues. Between the trimmed V and J ends, which lost 3 bases and 5 bases, there was a span of 13 bases. Germline CDR1 MDHEN, CDR2 SYDVKM. V gene TRBV28 combines with J gene TRBJ2-2; tentatively, D is TRBD1 (6 bases). This receptor was obtained from a man aged 40-49 years in good health and CMV-seropositive. Input material: PBMCs. The CDR3 DNA reads as TGTGCCAGCAGTTTGGCGGCAGGGGTTACCGGGGAGCTGTTTTTT. Its translation is CASSLAAGVTGELFF.